Detailed here is one TCR beta chain. Its antigen is not known. The table came from immunoSEQ multiplex PCR; TCRdb's copy has only in-frame clones and leaves some out. The top ten clones hold 0.36% of a sample with about 2.4 million clones, 93% of them seen once. The sample originates from a study of shared clonotypes between healthy human individuals. Background on the study: Donors had three CD4 naive, three CD4 memory, two CD8 naive and one CD8 memory plate apiece. The study's findings and limits: Among donors, sharing of clonotypes was expected to be affected by sequencing depth.

The investigators split CD4+ cells into a CD45RA+ naive subset and a CD45RA-negative memory subset. From germline, CDR1 is KGHSH and CDR2 LQKENI. There are 13 residues in the CDR3. V dropped 0 bases and J dropped 14 bases, with 14 bases sitting between them. The sequencing sample was made of naive CD4+ T cells from PBMCs. Subset specified: CD45RA+ positively selected. The V gene is TRBV18, the J gene TRBJ2-1; tentatively, D is TRBD1 or TRBD2 (5 bases each). The source of this sequence is a man younger than 35 in good health. Some clones in this sample may be carry-over from other donors' samples. The CDR3 sequence: CASSPPTVQEEFF. CDR3 bases: TGTGCCAGCTCACCACCGACGGTACAGGAGGAGTTCTTC. Full variable domain (missing parts from reference TRBV18 and TRBJ2-1): NAGVMQNPRHLVRRRGQEARLRCSPMKGHSHVYWYRQLPEEGLKFMVYLQKENIIDESGMPKERFSAEFPKEGPSILRIQQVVRGDSAAYFCASSPPTVQEEFFGPGTRLTVL.